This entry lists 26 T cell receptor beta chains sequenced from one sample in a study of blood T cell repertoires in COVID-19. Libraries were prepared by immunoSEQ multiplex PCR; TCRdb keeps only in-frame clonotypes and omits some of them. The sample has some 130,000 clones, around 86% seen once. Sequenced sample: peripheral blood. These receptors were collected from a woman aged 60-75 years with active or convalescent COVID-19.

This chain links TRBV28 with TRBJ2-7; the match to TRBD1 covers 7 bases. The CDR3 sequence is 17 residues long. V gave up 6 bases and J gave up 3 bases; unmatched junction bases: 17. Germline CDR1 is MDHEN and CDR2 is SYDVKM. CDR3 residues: CASSDVRDRDYSYEQYV. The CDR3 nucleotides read TGTGCCAGCAGCGACGTCCGAGACAGGGATTATAGCTACGAGCAGTACGTC.

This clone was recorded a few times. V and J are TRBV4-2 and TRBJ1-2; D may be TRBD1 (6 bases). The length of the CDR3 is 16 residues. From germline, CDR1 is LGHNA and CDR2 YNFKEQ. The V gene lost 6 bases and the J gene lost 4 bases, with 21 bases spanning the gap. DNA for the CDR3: TGTGCCAGCAGAGAACCCGCCGAGGGGGTCATCTATGGCTACACCTTC. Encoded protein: CASREPAEGVIYGYTF.

In DNA form, the CDR3 reads TGTGCCAGCAGTTCCCAGGTGGGCACTGAAGCTTTCTTT. This encodes CASSSQVGTEAFF. V gene TRBV7-3 combines with J gene TRBJ1-1; D call uncertain. Trimming removed 6 bases at V and 4 bases at J, with 12 bases between. This CDR3 region has 13 residues. Germline V gene lookup returns CDR1 SGHTA and CDR2 FQGTGA. Combining the CDR3 with reference TRBV7-3 and TRBJ1-1 gives the whole variable domain GAGVSQTPSNKVTEKGKYVELRCDPISGHTALYWYRQSLGQGPEFLIYFQGTGAADDSGLPNDRFFAVRPEGSVSTLKIQRTERGDSAVYLCASSSQVGTEAFFGQGTRLTVV.

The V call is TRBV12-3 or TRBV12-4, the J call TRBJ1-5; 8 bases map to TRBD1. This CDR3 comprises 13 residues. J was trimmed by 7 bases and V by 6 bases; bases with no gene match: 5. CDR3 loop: CASSLGQEQPQHF. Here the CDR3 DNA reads TGTGCCAGCAGCCTGGGACAGGAACAGCCCCAGCATTTT.

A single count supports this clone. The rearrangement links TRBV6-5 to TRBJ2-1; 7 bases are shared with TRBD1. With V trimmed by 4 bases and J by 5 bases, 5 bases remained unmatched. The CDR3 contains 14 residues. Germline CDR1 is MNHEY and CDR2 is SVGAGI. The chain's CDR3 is CASSLGQPNNEQFF. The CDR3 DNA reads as TGTGCCAGCAGTTTGGGACAGCCCAACAATGAGCAGTTCTTC.

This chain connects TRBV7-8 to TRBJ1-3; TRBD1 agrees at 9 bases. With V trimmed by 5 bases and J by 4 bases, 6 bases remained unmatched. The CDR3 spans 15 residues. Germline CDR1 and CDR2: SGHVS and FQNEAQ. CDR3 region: CASSVTTGGGNTIYF. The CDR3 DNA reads TGTGCCAGCAGCGTAACCACAGGGGGCGGAAACACCATATATTTT.

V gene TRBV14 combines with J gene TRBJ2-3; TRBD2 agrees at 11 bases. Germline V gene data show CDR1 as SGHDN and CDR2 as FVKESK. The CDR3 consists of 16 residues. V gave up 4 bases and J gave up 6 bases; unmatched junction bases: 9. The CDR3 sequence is CASSLGLAETYDTQYF. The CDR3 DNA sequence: TGTGCCAGCAGCCTGGGACTAGCGGAGACGTATGATACGCAGTATTTT.

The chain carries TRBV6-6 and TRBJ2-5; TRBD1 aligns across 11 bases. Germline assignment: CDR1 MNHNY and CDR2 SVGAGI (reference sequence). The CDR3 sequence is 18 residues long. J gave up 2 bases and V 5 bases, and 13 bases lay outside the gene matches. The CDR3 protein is CASSRRTGGEFRQETQYF. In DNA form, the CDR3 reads TGTGCCAGCAGTCGAAGGACAGGGGGCGAGTTTCGACAAGAGACCCAGTACTTC.

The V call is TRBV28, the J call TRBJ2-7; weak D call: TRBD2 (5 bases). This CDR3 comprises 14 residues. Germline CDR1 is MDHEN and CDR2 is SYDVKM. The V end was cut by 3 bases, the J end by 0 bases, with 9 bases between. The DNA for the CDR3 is TGTGCCAGCAGTTTGTTTGGACTCTCCTACGAGCAGTACTTC. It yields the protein CASSLFGLSYEQYF.

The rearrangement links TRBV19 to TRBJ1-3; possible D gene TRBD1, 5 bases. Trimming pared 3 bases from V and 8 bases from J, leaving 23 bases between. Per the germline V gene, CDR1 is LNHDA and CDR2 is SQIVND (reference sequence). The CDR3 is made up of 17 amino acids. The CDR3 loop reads CASSISSAGTPLDTIYF. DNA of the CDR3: TGTGCCAGTAGTATTTCCTCCGCCGGGACTCCCCTGGACACCATATATTTT.

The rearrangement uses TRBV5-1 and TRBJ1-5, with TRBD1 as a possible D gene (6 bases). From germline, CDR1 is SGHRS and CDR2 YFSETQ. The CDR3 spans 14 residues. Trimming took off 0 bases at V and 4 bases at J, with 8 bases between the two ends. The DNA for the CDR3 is TGCGCCAGCAGCTTGGGCAGGGGTAATCAGCCCCAGCATTTT. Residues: CASSLGRGNQPQHF. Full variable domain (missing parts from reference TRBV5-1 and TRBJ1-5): KAGVTQTPRYLIKTRGQQVTLSCSPISGHRSVSWYQQTPGQGLQFLFEYFSETQRNKGNFPGRFSGRQFSNSRSEMNVSTLELGDSALYLCASSLGRGNQPQHFGDGTRLSIL.

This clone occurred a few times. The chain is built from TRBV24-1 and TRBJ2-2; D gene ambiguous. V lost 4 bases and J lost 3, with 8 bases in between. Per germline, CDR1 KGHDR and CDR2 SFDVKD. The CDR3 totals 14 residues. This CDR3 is CATSDPSYTGELFF. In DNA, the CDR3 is TGTGCCACCAGTGACCCGTCCTACACCGGGGAGCTGTTTTTT.

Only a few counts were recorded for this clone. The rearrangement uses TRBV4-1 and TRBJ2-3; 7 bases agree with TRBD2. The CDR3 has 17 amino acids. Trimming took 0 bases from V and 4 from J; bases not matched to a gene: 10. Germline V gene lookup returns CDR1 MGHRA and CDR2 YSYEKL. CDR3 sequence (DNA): TGCGCCAGCAGCCAAGAAACCCCGCCAGGGAGGGCAGATACGCAGTATTTT. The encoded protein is CASSQETPPGRADTQYF.

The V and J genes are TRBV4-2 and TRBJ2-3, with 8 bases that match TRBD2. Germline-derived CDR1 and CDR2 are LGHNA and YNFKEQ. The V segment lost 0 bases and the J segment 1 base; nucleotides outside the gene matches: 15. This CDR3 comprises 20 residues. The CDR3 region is CASSQESAGTGGPGTDTQYF. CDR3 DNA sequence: TGTGCCAGCAGCCAAGAATCGGCGGGGACGGGAGGGCCTGGCACAGATACGCAGTATTTT.

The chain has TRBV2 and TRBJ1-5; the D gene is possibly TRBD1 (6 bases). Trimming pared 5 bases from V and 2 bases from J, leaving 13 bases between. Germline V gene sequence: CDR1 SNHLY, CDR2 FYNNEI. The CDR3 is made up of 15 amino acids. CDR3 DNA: TGTGCCAGCAGTCAGGGGTGGGAGCGCAATCAGCCCCAGCATTTT. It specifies CASSQGWERNQPQHF.

The CDR3 region has the DNA TGTGCCAGCAGTTTATTGGGGGCGGAAACCGGGGAGCTGTTTTTT. Protein sequence: CASSLLGAETGELFF. This chain links TRBV28 with TRBJ2-2; D possibly corresponds to TRBD1 (6 bases). The germline V and J ends were trimmed by 1 base and 5 bases, with 11 bases remaining between them. The CDR3 has 15 residues. The germline V gene encodes CDR1 MDHEN and CDR2 SYDVKM.

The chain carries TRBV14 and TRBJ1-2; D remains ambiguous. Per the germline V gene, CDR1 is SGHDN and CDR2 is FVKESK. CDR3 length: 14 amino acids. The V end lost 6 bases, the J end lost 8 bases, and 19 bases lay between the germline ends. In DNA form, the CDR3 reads TGTGCCAGCAGAGATGCCTCTTCTTACTTCGGCTACACCTTC. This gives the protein CASRDASSYFGYTF.

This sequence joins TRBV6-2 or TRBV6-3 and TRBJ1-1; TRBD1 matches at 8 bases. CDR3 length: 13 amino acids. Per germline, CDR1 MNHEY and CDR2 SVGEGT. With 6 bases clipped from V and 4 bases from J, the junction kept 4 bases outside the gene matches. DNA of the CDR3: TGTGCCAGCAGCTTACAGGGGGGCACTGAAGCTTTCTTT. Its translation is CASSLQGGTEAFF.

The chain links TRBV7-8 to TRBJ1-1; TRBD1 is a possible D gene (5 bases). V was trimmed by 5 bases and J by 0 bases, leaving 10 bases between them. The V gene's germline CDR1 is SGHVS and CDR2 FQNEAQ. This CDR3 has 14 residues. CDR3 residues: CASSTTVMNTEAFF. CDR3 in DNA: TGTGCCAGCAGCACGACAGTAATGAACACTGAAGCTTTCTTT.

CDR3 sequence (DNA): TGTGCCAGCAGCCAGGGGGACAGTTTCTATGGCTACACCTTC. This gives the protein CASSQGDSFYGYTF. The gene calls are TRBV3-1 (or the pseudogene TRBV3-2) and TRBJ1-2; 7 bases fit TRBD1. The CDR3 totals 14 residues. Germline V gene data show CDR1 as LGHDT and CDR2 as YNNKEL (reference sequence). Trimming cost V 3 bases and J 4 bases; bases outside gene matches: 5.

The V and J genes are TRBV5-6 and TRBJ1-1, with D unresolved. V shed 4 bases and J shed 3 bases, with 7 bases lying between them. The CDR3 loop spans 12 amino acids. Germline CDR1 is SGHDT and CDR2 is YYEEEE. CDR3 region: CASSRRDTEAFF. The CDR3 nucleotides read TGTGCCAGCAGCCGGCGGGACACTGAAGCTTTCTTT.

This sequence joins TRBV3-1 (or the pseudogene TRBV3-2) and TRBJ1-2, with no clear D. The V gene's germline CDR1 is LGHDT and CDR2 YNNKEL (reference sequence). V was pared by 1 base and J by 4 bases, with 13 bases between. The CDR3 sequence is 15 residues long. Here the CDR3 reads CASSQAEGSSYGYTF. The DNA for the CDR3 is TGTGCCAGCAGCCAAGCGGAGGGATCTTCCTATGGCTACACCTTC.

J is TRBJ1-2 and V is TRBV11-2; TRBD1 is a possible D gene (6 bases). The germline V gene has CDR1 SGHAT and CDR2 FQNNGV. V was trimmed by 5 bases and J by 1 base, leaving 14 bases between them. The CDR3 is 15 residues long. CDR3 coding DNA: TGTGCCAGCAGCCTATCCCAGGGGCTTAACTATGGCTACACCTTC. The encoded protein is CASSLSQGLNYGYTF.

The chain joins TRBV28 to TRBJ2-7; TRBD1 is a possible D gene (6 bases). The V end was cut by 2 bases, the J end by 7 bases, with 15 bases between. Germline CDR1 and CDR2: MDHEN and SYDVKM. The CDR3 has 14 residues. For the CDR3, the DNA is TGTGCCAGCAGTTTAATAGGGGGTTCCGCGGAGCAGTACTTC. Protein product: CASSLIGGSAEQYF.

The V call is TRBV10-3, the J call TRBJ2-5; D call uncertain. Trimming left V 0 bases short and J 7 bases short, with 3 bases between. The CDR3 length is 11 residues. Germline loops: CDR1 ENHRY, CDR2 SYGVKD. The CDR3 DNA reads TGTGCCATCAGTGAGTCCCGGACCCAGTACTTC. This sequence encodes CAISESRTQYF.

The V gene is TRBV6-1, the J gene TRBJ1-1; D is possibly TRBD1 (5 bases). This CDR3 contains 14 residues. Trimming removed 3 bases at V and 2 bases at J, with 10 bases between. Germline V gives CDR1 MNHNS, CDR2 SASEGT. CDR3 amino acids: CASSDQGTNTEAFF. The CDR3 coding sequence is TGTGCCAGCAGTGACCAGGGAACTAACACTGAAGCTTTCTTT.